The present T cell receptor (beta chain) was sequenced within a study of CXCR3-negative and CXCR3-positive naive CD8 T cells. This CDR3 has 12 amino acids. The germline gives CDR1 SNHLY, CDR2 FYNNEI. Note on this clonotype: Its specificity is unknown.

All TRB cDNA libraries came from 5' RACE performed with UMI labels. One entry per CDR3 protein, without DNA, is what TCRdb gives after re-calling the 5' RACE reads. The table gives over 50,000 distinct CDR3 sequences; the top ten clones make up around 0.7% of it. Sorting was done in triplicate for each CD8+ T cell subset (approximately 310,000 cells each). Naive CD8+ T cells displayed a CD45RO-CCR7+CD27+CD95- phenotype. Study results and limitations: TRBV-TRBJ usage was alike in naive CXCR3-negative and CXCR3-positive cells but differed in memory cells. Relative to memory CD8+ cells, whose diversity was much lower, both naive subsets had comparably high diversity. CXCR3-positive naive cells carried more hydrophobic TRB CDR3s than CXCR3-negative naive cells did.

Sample: naive CXCR3+ CD8+ T cells from blood. The subset was: CD45RO-CCR7+CD27+CD95- naive CD8+ T cells expressing CXCR3 (TNR3+). The rearrangement links TRBV2 to TRBJ1-1. This TCR came from a human donor in good health. Some clones in this sample may be carry-over from other donors' samples. The CDR3 is CASRVLDTEAFF.